A selection of T cell receptor beta chains follows, all from one sample in a study of T cell responses to AZD1222 COVID-19 vaccine. Sequencing used immunoSEQ multiplex PCR; TCRdb keeps in-frame clones, though not all of them. The repertoire consists of 90,000 to 150,000 clones, with about 86% occurring once and the leading ten covering 15% to 20%. The sample consisted of peripheral blood, taken 28 days after the second AZD1222 dose. The receptor set was obtained from an adult who received the AZD1222 COVID-19 vaccine. Each CDR3 is given with its conserved first and last residue. A D gene is named only where the DNA matches it firmly. A row's size may be missing; if present it is once, few, many or a size class.

d_call	clone_size	v_call	j_call	cdr3_nt	cdr3_aa
TRBD1	.	TRBV7-2	TRBJ1-2	TGTGCCAGCAGCTCAGGGGGGGCAGGGACAAATGGCTACACCTTC	CASSSGGAGTNGYTF
.	.	TRBV18	TRBJ2-5	TGTGCCAGCTCACTTTCATCCTGGGAGACCCAGTACTTC	CASSLSSWETQYF
TRBD1	once	TRBV29-1	TRBJ2-7	TGCAGCGCCAGCAAAGGGGACAGGGTCCACGAGCAGTACTTC	CSASKGDRVHEQYF
TRBD1	.	TRBV29-1	TRBJ2-1	TGCAGCGCAACGGGACAGGGTTACAATGAGCAGTTCTTC	CSATGQGYNEQFF
.	.	TRBV3-1/TRBV3-2	TRBJ1-5	TGTGCCAGCAGCCAAGACTGGTCGGTTGATCAGCCCCAGCATTTT	CASSQDWSVDQPQHF
.	.	TRBV7-9	TRBJ2-3	TGTGCCAGCAGCTTAGATAGGAACACAGATACGCAGTATTTT	CASSLDRNTDTQYF
.	.	TRBV5-4	TRBJ1-1	TGTGCCAGCAGCCCTTTACAGGGATCGGACACTGAAGCTTTCTTT	CASSPLQGSDTEAFF
.	.	TRBV20-1	TRBJ2-3	TGCAGTGCTATGACAGATACGCAGTATTTT	CSAMTDTQYF
.	.	TRBV7-9	TRBJ2-2	TGTGCCAGCAGCCCAGGGACGGTTTTAAACACCGGGGAGCTGTTTTTT	CASSPGTVLNTGELFF
TRBD1	.	TRBV24-1	TRBJ2-7	TGTGCCACCAGCGGACAGGGGGCCTACGAGCAGTACTTC	CATSGQGAYEQYF
TRBD1	once	TRBV7-6	TRBJ1-5	TGTGCCAGCAGCCGACAGGGGTTCAATCAGCCCCAGCATTTT	CASSRQGFNQPQHF